This passage covers 5 T cell receptor beta chains from one sample sequenced in a study of HIV-infected patients and healthy controls. All unsorted peripheral T cells were captured because whole blood was used without fractionation. cDNA was made from about 500 ng RNA using alpha and beta constant primers. Using multiplexing indices, alpha and beta chain libraries were generated apart by chain-specific third strand synthesis. In TCRdb, the 5' RACE reads were re-called with MiXCR into one record per CDR3 protein. Of some 13,000 distinct CDR3 sequences in the sample, roughly 10% are singletons; the top ten hold around 6%. Material: blood. Source of these receptors: an adult in good health.

V gene TRBV5-1 combines with J gene TRBJ2-1; 9 bases fit TRBD1. The CDR3 has 15 amino acids. V dropped 4 bases and J dropped 8; count of bases not matched to a gene: 10. Germline V gene data show CDR1 as SGHRS and CDR2 as YFSETQ. The CDR3 coding sequence is TGCGCCAGCAGCGCCCCCGGGACAGGGCGCCATGAGCAGTTCTTC. Translating gives CASSAPGTGRHEQFF.

This clonotype counts as medium-sized. The chain recombines TRBV12-3 or TRBV12-4 with TRBJ1-1; D remains unclear. This CDR3 region has 13 residues. V lost 3 bases, J lost 1 base, and 6 bases lay in between. CDR3 loop: CASSFEKNTEAFF. The DNA of the CDR3 is TGTGCCAGCAGTTTCGAAAAGAACACTGAAGCTTTCTTT.

Ten or more counts support this clonotype. The chain links TRBV12-3 or TRBV12-4 to TRBJ1-5; D is possibly TRBD1 (5 bases). This CDR3 spans 13 amino acids. V was trimmed by 5 bases and J by 4 bases, leaving 9 bases between them. The CDR3 here is CASSVQVNQPQHF. The DNA of the CDR3 is TGTGCCAGCAGTGTACAGGTTAATCAGCCCCAGCATTTT.

The chain links TRBV27 to TRBJ2-7; 9 nucleotides match TRBD2. The CDR3 runs 18 residues. V lost 3 bases and J lost 4; bases outside the gene matches: 16. From germline, CDR1 is MNHEY and CDR2 SMNVEV (reference sequence). CDR3 in amino acids: CASSFRLQGLAGSYEQYF. The CDR3 DNA reads TGTGCCAGCAGTTTTCGACTCCAGGGGCTAGCGGGATCATACGAGCAGTACTTC.

This clonotype was recorded at least ten times. This sequence joins TRBV19 and TRBJ2-2; D ambiguous. Germline V gene lookup returns CDR1 LNHDA and CDR2 SQIVND (reference sequence). V shed 4 bases and J shed 0 bases, with 3 bases lying between them. This CDR3 region has 13 residues. The DNA of the CDR3 is TGTGCCAGTAGTACGACGAACACCGGGGAGCTGTTTTTT. Translating gives CASSTTNTGELFF.